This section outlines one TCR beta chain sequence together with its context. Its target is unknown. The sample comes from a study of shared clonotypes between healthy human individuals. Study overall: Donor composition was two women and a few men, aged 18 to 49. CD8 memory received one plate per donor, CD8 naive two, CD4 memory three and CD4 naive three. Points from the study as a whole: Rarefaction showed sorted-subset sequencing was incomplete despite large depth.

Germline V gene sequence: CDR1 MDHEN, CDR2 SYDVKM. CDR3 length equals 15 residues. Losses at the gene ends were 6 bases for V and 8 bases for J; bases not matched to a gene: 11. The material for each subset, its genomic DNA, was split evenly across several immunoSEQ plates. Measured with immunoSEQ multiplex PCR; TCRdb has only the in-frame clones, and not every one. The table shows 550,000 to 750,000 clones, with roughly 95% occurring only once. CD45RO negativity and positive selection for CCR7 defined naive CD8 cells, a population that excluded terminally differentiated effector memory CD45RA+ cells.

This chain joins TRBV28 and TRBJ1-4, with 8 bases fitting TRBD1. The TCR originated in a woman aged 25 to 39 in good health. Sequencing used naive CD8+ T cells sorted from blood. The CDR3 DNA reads TGTGCCAGCAGCCCAACGGACAGGGCGGGGGAAAAACTGTTTTTT. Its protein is CASSPTDRAGEKLFF.